This T cell receptor beta chain was recovered during a study of PD-1 blockade in classical Hodgkin lymphoma. Assay: immunoSEQ multiplex PCR; the TCRdb copy retains only in-frame clones and omits some. The sample has roughly 96,000 clones; 85% to 95% are singletons. Note on this clone: Its antigen is still unknown.

General study points: By C4D1, diversity of CD4+ TCRs had risen significantly, whereas that of CD8+ TCRs had not.

Indicated time point: cycle 4 day 1 (C4D1), after five to seven weeks of nivolumab. In every patient, relapse followed autologous stem cell transplantation, while exposure to brentuximab vedotin differed. The CDR3 has 16 amino acids. Germline assignment: CDR1 SGHRS and CDR2 YFSETQ. V was clipped by 3 bases and J by 7 bases; unmatched bases: 14. This receptor was taken from a human donor with classical Hodgkin lymphoma. The starting material was peripheral blood mononuclear cells (PBMCs), obtained before the fourth cycle of nivolumab. V usage is TRBV5-1 and J usage is TRBJ2-7, with TRBD1 matching 9 bases. This CDR3 reads CASSSTGQGRVDEQYF. The CDR3, as DNA: TGCGCCAGCAGCTCGACCGGACAGGGGAGGGTTGATGAGCAGTACTTC.